Listed below are T cell receptor beta chains from one sample, sequenced in a study of T cell responses to AZD1222 COVID-19 vaccine. Only in-frame clones appear in the TCRdb table, and some are missing; sequencing was by immunoSEQ multiplex PCR. The sample gives fewer than 150,000 clones, over 85% of which show up once; around 3.1% is in the top ten. The material was peripheral blood, obtained on day 0 of AZD1222 vaccination. These receptors came from an adult in good health. CDR3s leave out the opening cysteine and the closing phenylalanine or tryptophan.

v_gene,j_gene,CDR3aa
TRBV11-1,TRBJ1-1,ASSLTGNTEAF
TRBV2,TRBJ1-1,ASSLQGNTEAF
TRBV30,TRBJ1-6,AWSRDGFYNSPLH
TRBV2,TRBJ2-2,ASTRPFGDGELF
TRBV5-6,TRBJ1-2,ASSLVTGDRGYT
TRBV28,TRBJ2-1,ASVPGLALHSLYNEQF
TRBV27,TRBJ2-2,ASSTRLTGTGRSGELF
TRBV6-2/TRBV6-3,TRBJ1-1,ASSYPDPASEAF
TRBV2,TRBJ1-4,ASRGQGYSEKLF
TRBV20-1,TRBJ1-2,SASSVRGGGYGYT
TRBV5-4,TRBJ1-4,ASSVGQVPAEKLF
TRBV9,TRBJ2-1,ASSVVGTRANEQF
TRBV18,TRBJ1-2,ASSPFRERFYGYT
TRBV28,TRBJ1-1,ASSFSGRGSTEAF
TRBV19,TRBJ1-5,ASRNYHGPGSSPQH
TRBV7-3,TRBJ2-3,ASSPGALPLDTQY
TRBV5-1,TRBJ2-3,ASSLEQGAGDTQY
TRBV28,TRBJ1-5,ASSPRSNQPQH
TRBV7-2,TRBJ1-1,ASSLEGRSTEAF
TRBV14,TRBJ1-2,ASSPRRHTNYGYT
TRBV18,TRBJ1-1,ASSIGRNTEAF
TRBV30,TRBJ1-4,AWSVFREKLF
TRBV5-1,TRBJ2-7,ASSGRERYEQY
TRBV29-1,TRBJ1-4,SVARGATNEKLF
TRBV6-5,TRBJ1-2,ASSSYRGAYDYGYT
TRBV18,TRBJ2-7,ASSMDTSYEQY
TRBV5-1,TRBJ2-7,ASRRGTGSSYEQY
TRBV15,TRBJ1-5,ATSSPQQGDGNQPQH
TRBV5-1,TRBJ2-7,ASRDRVYEQY
TRBV5-1,TRBJ2-5,ASSLSQRRQETQY
TRBV19,TRBJ2-3,ASSIAGSTRDTQY
TRBV15,TRBJ1-2,ATSRDPQIGGYT
TRBV4-3,TRBJ1-6,ASSQDAAASSYNSPLH
TRBV7-3,TRBJ2-1,ASSLIPGGFDEQF
TRBV5-4,TRBJ1-2,ASSPTGQAYGYT
TRBV29-1,TRBJ2-1,SVHIAGGYNEQF
TRBV28,TRBJ1-5,ASSYWARQPQH
TRBV9,TRBJ2-2,ASSVSGMNTGELF
TRBV14,TRBJ2-2,ASSQASVNTGELF
TRBV5-1,TRBJ2-6,ASSVTGLSGANVLT
TRBV9,TRBJ2-7,ASSVASGRVYEQY
TRBV24-1,TRBJ1-4,ATSDAGDGEKLF
TRBV6-5,TRBJ1-1,AAEGVGTEAF
TRBV12-3/TRBV12-4,TRBJ2-5,ASSLVSETQY
TRBV2,TRBJ2-5,ASKDSTETQY
TRBV19,TRBJ1-3,ASSTTVSSGNTIY
TRBV6-5,TRBJ1-1,ASTRDTGDTEAF
TRBV29-1,TRBJ1-3,SVDPGQSGNTIY
TRBV30,TRBJ1-1,AWRGRRNTEAF
TRBV7-2,TRBJ1-3,ASSQDPGNTIY
TRBV23-1,TRBJ2-7,ATNLTPFYEQY
TRBV6-5,TRBJ1-4,ASSRTGINEKLF